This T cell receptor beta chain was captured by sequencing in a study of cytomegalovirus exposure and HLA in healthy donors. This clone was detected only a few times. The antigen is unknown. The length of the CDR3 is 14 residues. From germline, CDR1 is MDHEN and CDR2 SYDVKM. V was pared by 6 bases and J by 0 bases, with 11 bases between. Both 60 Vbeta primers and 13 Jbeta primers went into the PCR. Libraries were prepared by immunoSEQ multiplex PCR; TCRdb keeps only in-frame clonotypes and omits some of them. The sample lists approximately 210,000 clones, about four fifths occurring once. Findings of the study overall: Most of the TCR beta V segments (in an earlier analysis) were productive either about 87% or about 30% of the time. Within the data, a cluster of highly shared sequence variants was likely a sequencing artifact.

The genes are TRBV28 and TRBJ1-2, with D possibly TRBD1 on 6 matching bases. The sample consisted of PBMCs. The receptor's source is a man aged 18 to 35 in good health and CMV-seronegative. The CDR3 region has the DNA TGTGCCAGCAGCCCCCAGGGGCCTAACTATGGCTACACCTTC. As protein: CASSPQGPNYGYTF.